This T cell receptor (beta chain) was captured by sequencing in a study of PD-1 blockade in classical Hodgkin lymphoma. This CDR3 contains 15 residues. V was trimmed by 8 bases and J by 1 base, leaving 20 bases between them. The germline gives CDR1 SQVTM, CDR2 ANQGSEA. This table comes from immunoSEQ multiplex PCR, and its TCRdb copy is limited to in-frame clones, with some not included. Of around 50,000 clones in the sample, about nine tenths were seen once. Time point of the sample: newly diagnosed, previously untreated cHL patient sample. The clonotype was recovered from a human donor with classical Hodgkin lymphoma. The sample taken for sequencing was peripheral blood mononuclear cells (PBMCs). The chain combines TRBV29-1 with TRBJ1-1, with a tentative D call TRBD1 (6 bases). For the CDR3, the DNA is TGCAGCTCTGTTGGGGGGCTGGCGGGGAACACTGAAGCTTTCTTT. Translation: CSSVGGLAGNTEAFF.